The rows below give T cell receptor beta chains drawn from one sample of a study of circulating and synovial CD4+ cells in juvenile arthritis. The repertoire was sequenced with immunoSEQ multiplex PCR; TCRdb's copy has only in-frame clones and lacks some. The table shows tens of thousands of clones, with approximately 96% occurring only once. The sequenced sample consisted of CD4+ T cells from blood. The receptors stem from a human donor with juvenile idiopathic arthritis. CDR3s include the opening cysteine and the closing phenylalanine or tryptophan. The D gene is left open where the match is weak. The listing skips clone size in some rows; elsewhere it reads once, few, many or a size class.

j_call clone_size d_call v_call cdr3_nt cdr3_aa
TRBJ2-1 NA TRBD1 TRBV7-3 TGTGCCAGCAGCTACAGGGGGCGATTTTTAGATGAGCAGTTCTTC CASSYRGRFLDEQFF
TRBJ1-4 NA TRBD1 TRBV2 TGTGCCAGCAGGGTTACCGGGACAGGGGGAAAGAATGAAAAACTGTTTTTT CASRVTGTGGKNEKLFF
TRBJ2-7 NA NA TRBV5-6 TGTGCCAGCAGCTACACCTACGAGCAGTACTTC CASSYTYEQYF
TRBJ2-7 NA TRBD1 TRBV6-1 TGTGCCAGCAGTGAAATGACAGGGGCGAGCTACGAGCAGTACTTC CASSEMTGASYEQYF
TRBJ2-1 NA NA TRBV23-1 TGCGCCAGCAGTCAATTGGGTACAGTTTCCTACAATGAGCAGTTCTTC CASSQLGTVSYNEQFF
TRBJ1-3 NA NA TRBV11-1 TGTGCCAGCAGCTCTAGGCCCGGCTCCTCTGGAAACACCATATATTTT CASSSRPGSSGNTIYF
TRBJ1-2 NA NA TRBV6-5 TGTGCCAGCCTCCCGACAGGCTACTATGGCTACACCTTC CASLPTGYYGYTF
TRBJ2-3 NA TRBD2 TRBV29-1 TGCAGCGTTGGTTGGGGACTAGCGGGGGCCCGCCTAAAGAGAGATACGCAGTATTTT CSVGWGLAGARLKRDTQYF
TRBJ2-3 NA NA TRBV5-1 TGCGCCAGCAGCTTGGGAGCAGATACGCAGTATTTT CASSLGADTQYF
TRBJ2-2 few TRBD1 TRBV6-6 TGTGCCAGCAGCCGAACCGGGACAGGGGGCCCCGGGGAGCTGTTTTTT CASSRTGTGGPGELFF
TRBJ1-2 NA TRBD1 TRBV15 TGTGCCACCAGCAGCGGGAGGGGGCTAAGCGGCTACACCTTC CATSSGRGLSGYTF
TRBJ2-4 NA TRBD2 TRBV19 TGTGCCAGTGGGTCTAGCGGGTACCTAGCCAAAAACATTCAGTACTTC CASGSSGYLAKNIQYF
TRBJ2-7 NA TRBD2 TRBV27 TGTGCCAGCAGTTTCCTGCGGGGGGCGTACGAGCAGTACTTC CASSFLRGAYEQYF
TRBJ1-1 NA TRBD1 TRBV27 TGTGCCAGCAGCCCACGCTCGACAGGGGCACGAACTGAAGCTTTCTTT CASSPRSTGARTEAFF
TRBJ1-3 NA NA TRBV7-2 TGTGCCAGCAGCTTACGGAGGAGCTCTGGAAACACCATATATTTT CASSLRRSSGNTIYF
TRBJ2-4 NA NA TRBV19 TGTGCCAGTTCCGCGGTGATAGCCAAAAACATTCAGTACTTC CASSAVIAKNIQYF
TRBJ1-3 once TRBD1 TRBV6-6 TGTGCCAGCAGTACAGGGGCACAGGGAAACACCATATATTTT CASSTGAQGNTIYF
TRBJ1-1 NA TRBD1 TRBV4-2 TGTGCCAGCAGCCAAGGACCCCAGACAGGGGGGAACACTGAAGCTTTCTTT CASSQGPQTGGNTEAFF
TRBJ1-2 NA TRBD1 TRBV7-9 TGTGCCAGTGGGACAGGTGGGGTCTATGGCTACACCTTC CASGTGGVYGYTF
TRBJ1-1 once NA TRBV7-3 TGTGCCAGCAGCTTACTAGGGCGGGCGAACACTGAAGCTTTCTTT CASSLLGRANTEAFF
TRBJ2-3 NA NA TRBV7-3 TGTGCCAGCAGCTTAACGTCCCACGCGGGTCTAGCCGGCACAGATACGCAGTATTTT CASSLTSHAGLAGTDTQYF
TRBJ2-7 NA TRBD1 TRBV29-1 TGCAGCACCGGGACAGGAGATTCTTACAAGCAGTACTTC CSTGTGDSYKQYF
TRBJ2-7 NA TRBD1 TRBV5-1 TGCGCCAGCAGCTTGAGCGTGAAGGGGGCCACCTACGAGCAGTACTTC CASSLSVKGATYEQYF
TRBJ2-5 NA NA TRBV6-6 TGTGCCAGCAGCCCCTATTCGGGGTTAGAGACCCAGTACTTC CASSPYSGLETQYF
TRBJ1-2 NA NA TRBV7-9 TGTGCCAGCAGCCTACAGGGTCGGGGCTATGGCTACACCTTC CASSLQGRGYGYTF
TRBJ1-3 NA TRBD1 TRBV19 TGTGCCAGTAGTATTTTAGGGGGCGGAAACACCATATATTTT CASSILGGGNTIYF
TRBJ1-3 once NA TRBV27 TGTGCCAGCCGCTTTTTAGGCGGCTCTGGAAACACCATATATTTT CASRFLGGSGNTIYF
TRBJ2-7 NA TRBD1 TRBV11-2 TGTGCCAGCAGCTCGGGACAGACCTACGAGCAGTACTTC CASSSGQTYEQYF
TRBJ1-2 NA NA TRBV14 TGTGCCAGCAGCCCCAACCACTGGGGCTACACCTTC CASSPNHWGYTF
TRBJ1-3 NA TRBD1 TRBV7-9 TGTGCCAGCAGTAGACAGGGAAGTTCTGGAAACACCATATATTTT CASSRQGSSGNTIYF
TRBJ2-3 NA NA TRBV7-7 TGTGCCAGCAGCTTAGCTAGCGGAGGCACAGATACGCAGTATTTT CASSLASGGTDTQYF
TRBJ2-3 NA NA TRBV7-3 TGTGCCAGCAGCTTAATTCCAGGGATTAGCACAGATACGCAGTATTTT CASSLIPGISTDTQYF
TRBJ2-7 NA TRBD1 TRBV5-1 TGCGCCAGCAGCGGATGGACAGGGGGCGGGTACGAGCAGTACTTC CASSGWTGGGYEQYF
TRBJ2-1 NA NA TRBV7-6 TGTGCCAGCAGCTTGTCAGGTATCAATGAGCAGTTCTTC CASSLSGINEQFF
TRBJ1-1 NA NA TRBV27 TGTGCCAGCAGTTTACAGGGACAAGTGAACACTGAAGCTTTCTTT CASSLQGQVNTEAFF
TRBJ2-7 NA NA TRBV6-1 TGTGCCAGCAGTGTTGGGGGAGGCGAGCAGTACTTC CASSVGGGEQYF
TRBJ1-6 once TRBD1 TRBV6-6 TGTGCCAGCAGTTCCCTCACCGGGACAGGGAATTCCCCCCTCCACTTT CASSSLTGTGNSPLHF
TRBJ1-2 NA NA TRBV2 TGTGCCAGCCCAGGGTCTCCCAACTATGGCTACACCTTC CASPGSPNYGYTF
TRBJ2-3 NA TRBD1 TRBV11-3 TGTGCCAACAGCCCAGGGACAGGTAACACAGATACGCAGTATTTT CANSPGTGNTDTQYF
TRBJ2-3 NA NA TRBV19 TGTGCCAGTAGTATAGGAGGAGGGAGGCACACAGATACGCAGTATTTT CASSIGGGRHTDTQYF
TRBJ2-7 NA TRBD1 TRBV4-1 TGCGCCAGCAGCCAAGGGGCGAACAGGGGTCTGAACTACGAGCAGTACTTC CASSQGANRGLNYEQYF
TRBJ1-2 NA TRBD1 TRBV7-9 TGTGCCAGCCAAGACAGGGCCCAAGACTATGGCTACACCTTC CASQDRAQDYGYTF
TRBJ1-1 NA TRBD1 TRBV6-6 TGTGCCAGCAGTTACGGGACAGGGGGCACTGAAGCTTTCTTT CASSYGTGGTEAFF
TRBJ2-5 NA NA TRBV2 TGTGCCAGCAGTGAAGACCGGGGGGCTAATCTTGAGACCCAGTACTTC CASSEDRGANLETQYF
TRBJ1-2 NA NA TRBV7-2 TGTGCCAGCAGCTTAGTGGGGGGTCGAGGAAACTATGGCTACACCTTC CASSLVGGRGNYGYTF
TRBJ2-7 NA TRBD1 TRBV5-1 TGCGCCAGCAGCTTCAAGGGACAGGACTACGAGCAGTACTTC CASSFKGQDYEQYF
TRBJ1-4 NA NA TRBV27 TGTGCCAGCAGTTTATCGAGCGGGGGAGAGGAAAAACTGTTTTTT CASSLSSGGEEKLFF
TRBJ2-2 once TRBD2 TRBV7-3 TGTGCCAGCAGCTTAACGATTAGCGGGGGGGTCTCCGGGGAGCTGTTTTTT CASSLTISGGVSGELFF
TRBJ2-1 NA NA TRBV21-1 TGTGCCAGCAGCAATGAACCGGGACAGGGGGCGAAAGAGAATGAGCAGTTCTTC CASSNEPGQGAKENEQFF